The rows below give T cell receptor beta chains drawn from one sample of a study of T cell responses to AZD1222 COVID-19 vaccine. TCRdb's copy holds only in-frame clones and misses some; the assay was immunoSEQ multiplex PCR. The data contain 110,000 or so clones, 85% to 90% of them singletons. The sample here was peripheral blood, taken 28 days after the second AZD1222 dose. These receptors originate from an adult who received the AZD1222 COVID-19 vaccine. Each CDR3 is given with its conserved first and last residue. Clone size is stated in some rows and not others, as once, few, many or a class when expanded.

V gene: TRBV11-3
clone size: -
CDR3 protein: CASSYGRRGRNEQFF

V gene: TRBV21-1
clone size: -
CDR3 protein: CASSSTRKGANSPLHF

V gene: TRBV28
clone size: -
CDR3 protein: CASSTLAGAVDTQYF

V gene: TRBV7-8
clone size: -
CDR3 protein: CASSFPHRTSGSSSYEQYF

V gene: TRBV7-9
clone size: -
CDR3 protein: CASSFPSGYEQYF

V gene: TRBV5-1
clone size: once
CDR3 protein: CASGIRGDTEAFF

V gene: TRBV19
clone size: -
CDR3 protein: CASKEERVRRSNQPQHF

V gene: TRBV18
clone size: -
CDR3 protein: CASSLSMGWNEQFF

V gene: TRBV6-5
clone size: -
CDR3 protein: CASSYPDSSSGNTIYF

V gene: TRBV6-5
clone size: -
CDR3 protein: CASGPSPNYGYTF

V gene: TRBV29-1
clone size: -
CDR3 protein: CSVAGQSLNYGYTF

V gene: TRBV7-2
clone size: -
CDR3 protein: CASSLTRISSGANVLTF

V gene: TRBV19
clone size: -
CDR3 protein: CASSMEAWGNDNQPQHF

V gene: TRBV6-2/TRBV6-3
clone size: -
CDR3 protein: CASSWTGGIYEQYF

V gene: TRBV27
clone size: -
CDR3 protein: CASSLSTLSDTQYF

V gene: TRBV7-3
clone size: -
CDR3 protein: CASSLRQLETQYF

V gene: TRBV11-2
clone size: -
CDR3 protein: CASSLGTGGPPSYEQYF

V gene: TRBV29-1
clone size: -
CDR3 protein: CSALARDRAYNEQFF

V gene: TRBV6-2/TRBV6-3
clone size: -
CDR3 protein: CASSSHLALLSYNEQFF

V gene: TRBV2
clone size: -
CDR3 protein: CASSEGWGAGKTQYF

V gene: TRBV18
clone size: -
CDR3 protein: CASSPSTGGRSTEAFF

V gene: TRBV5-8
clone size: -
CDR3 protein: CASSRTNQETQYF

V gene: TRBV24-1
clone size: -
CDR3 protein: CATSDSGQDYRETQYF

V gene: TRBV5-1
clone size: once
CDR3 protein: CASSLVASGSYEQYF

V gene: TRBV9
clone size: -
CDR3 protein: CASSVSDLSGNTIYF

V gene: TRBV3-1/TRBV3-2
clone size: -
CDR3 protein: CASSQGGLGLFF

V gene: TRBV6-5
clone size: few
CDR3 protein: CASSYRQGYTGNTIYF

V gene: TRBV5-4
clone size: -
CDR3 protein: CASSLLGTGQAFF

V gene: TRBV14
clone size: once
CDR3 protein: CASSRRQGAIGELFF

V gene: TRBV5-1
clone size: -
CDR3 protein: CASSWLGPGLAVTGELFF

V gene: TRBV6-5
clone size: -
CDR3 protein: CASSYQRGVSYEQYF

V gene: TRBV19
clone size: -
CDR3 protein: CASAGGNVPYEQYF

V gene: TRBV7-2
clone size: -
CDR3 protein: CASSLENRVGQPQHF

V gene: TRBV5-1
clone size: -
CDR3 protein: CASSAEPTSSGNTIYF

V gene: TRBV11-3
clone size: once
CDR3 protein: CASSLVSGGRTDTQYF

V gene: TRBV19
clone size: -
CDR3 protein: CASSSRQYYSNQPQHF

V gene: TRBV7-6
clone size: -
CDR3 protein: CASSGATGGGETQYF

V gene: TRBV9
clone size: -
CDR3 protein: CASSFELGSNEKLFF

V gene: TRBV7-2
clone size: -
CDR3 protein: CASRPSGRAGRETQYF

V gene: TRBV21-1
clone size: -
CDR3 protein: CASPNWGTGFYSNQPQHF

V gene: TRBV30
clone size: once
CDR3 protein: CAWSVGAVIGQPQHF

V gene: TRBV19
clone size: -
CDR3 protein: CASRALTGGNSPLHF